These T cell receptor beta chains were read from a single sample in a study. TCRdb fed the RT-PCR reads into MiXCR, producing one record per CDR3 protein. The profile covers fewer than 800,000 distinct CDR3 sequences, with 12% to 15% appearing a single time and roughly 3.9% taken by the ten largest. The specimen was memory CD4+ T cells from blood. These receptors came from a female donor in good health, serving as a healthy control. The CDR3 runs from the conserved cysteine through the conserved F or W. Each record gives: CDR3 protein, V gene, J gene, clone size. Size is stated for part of the rows, as once, few or many counts, or as a class when the clone is expanded.

CDR3 protein: CASSKTGNGYTF
V gene: TRBV6-2/TRBV6-3
J gene: TRBJ1-2
clone size: NA

CDR3 protein: CSVRATSGNSYEQYF
V gene: TRBV20-1
J gene: TRBJ2-7
clone size: NA

CDR3 protein: CASSQVGGGNQPQHF
V gene: TRBV4-3
J gene: TRBJ1-5
clone size: many

CDR3 protein: CASSAPGLAFNEQFF
V gene: TRBV7-2
J gene: TRBJ2-1
clone size: few

CDR3 protein: CATSFEKNIQYF
V gene: TRBV10-3
J gene: TRBJ2-4
clone size: many

CDR3 protein: CASSSGGQLTEAFF
V gene: TRBV12-3/TRBV12-4
J gene: TRBJ1-1
clone size: many

CDR3 protein: CSASLAGGPREQFF
V gene: TRBV20-1
J gene: TRBJ2-1
clone size: many

CDR3 protein: CASAGTYEQYF
V gene: TRBV3-1
J gene: TRBJ2-7
clone size: NA

CDR3 protein: CASSPGLAGGAGNEQFF
V gene: TRBV5-1
J gene: TRBJ2-1
clone size: NA

CDR3 protein: CKVRDHPYNEQFF
V gene: TRBV20-1
J gene: TRBJ2-1
clone size: many

CDR3 protein: CAISESGTPYEQYF
V gene: TRBV10-3
J gene: TRBJ2-7
clone size: many

CDR3 protein: CASSVLQGIETQYF
V gene: TRBV7-2
J gene: TRBJ2-5
clone size: NA

CDR3 protein: CASIALGSGIQYF
V gene: TRBV6-5
J gene: TRBJ2-4
clone size: many

CDR3 protein: CSARPAGSTDTQYF
V gene: TRBV20-1
J gene: TRBJ2-3
clone size: few

CDR3 protein: CASSGQGANNSPLHF
V gene: TRBV12-3/TRBV12-4
J gene: TRBJ1-6
clone size: few

CDR3 protein: CASSFGTPYNEQFF
V gene: TRBV5-1
J gene: TRBJ2-1
clone size: NA

CDR3 protein: CASSSPTVGTGELFF
V gene: TRBV7-2
J gene: TRBJ2-2
clone size: many

CDR3 protein: CSATKEGPSGRTDTQYF
V gene: TRBV20-1
J gene: TRBJ2-3
clone size: NA

CDR3 protein: CASRLLTGYSETQYF
V gene: TRBV12-3/TRBV12-4
J gene: TRBJ2-5
clone size: NA

CDR3 protein: CASSPGTAWYTF
V gene: TRBV5-1
J gene: TRBJ1-2
clone size: few

CDR3 protein: CSARGDRAHPNYGYTF
V gene: TRBV20-1
J gene: TRBJ1-2
clone size: NA

CDR3 protein: CSADAGEGTDTQYF
V gene: TRBV20-1
J gene: TRBJ2-3
clone size: many

CDR3 protein: CASSDPGQFYGYTF
V gene: TRBV28
J gene: TRBJ1-2
clone size: few

CDR3 protein: CSANPVQGSPLHF
V gene: TRBV20-1
J gene: TRBJ1-6
clone size: few

CDR3 protein: CSARDRDRVYGQPQHF
V gene: TRBV20-1
J gene: TRBJ1-5
clone size: few

CDR3 protein: CASSLSAAYNEQFF
V gene: TRBV7-7
J gene: TRBJ2-1
clone size: many

CDR3 protein: CASSTGLAGETQYF
V gene: TRBV5-4
J gene: TRBJ2-5
clone size: many

CDR3 protein: CATSDWGGVNQPQHF
V gene: TRBV24-1
J gene: TRBJ1-5
clone size: NA

CDR3 protein: CASSLWDPGYEQYF
V gene: TRBV12-3/TRBV12-4
J gene: TRBJ2-7
clone size: NA

CDR3 protein: CASSLGQGSPEAFF
V gene: TRBV5-1
J gene: TRBJ1-1
clone size: few

CDR3 protein: CASSPGQGAHLNQPQHF
V gene: TRBV6-2/TRBV6-3
J gene: TRBJ1-5
clone size: NA

CDR3 protein: CASSQDVHGANTGELFF
V gene: TRBV4-3
J gene: TRBJ2-2
clone size: few

CDR3 protein: CSADDGTGGGGYTF
V gene: TRBV20-1
J gene: TRBJ1-2
clone size: few